The rows below give T cell receptor beta chains drawn from one sample of a study of blood T cell repertoires in COVID-19. Only in-frame clones appear in the TCRdb table, and some are missing; sequencing was by immunoSEQ multiplex PCR. The sample has 150,000 or so clones; about 80% are singletons. The sample taken for sequencing was peripheral blood. Receptors originate from an elderly woman with acute or convalescent COVID-19. Both conserved end residues are part of each CDR3. D genes are given only for firm matches. Clone size is given for some rows only: seen once, a few or many times, or a class if the clone is expanded.

TRBJ1-6 . TRBV5-4 . CASSLAGKSSYNSPLHF TGTGCCAGCAGCTTGGCCGGGAAAAGCTCCTATAATTCACCCCTCCACTTT
TRBJ2-7 . TRBV29-1 . CSVEPSDGSSYEQYF TGCAGCGTTGAACCGTCGGACGGGAGCTCCTACGAGCAGTACTTC
TRBJ2-1 few TRBV18 . CASSPQGNEQFF TGTGCCAGCTCACCGCAGGGAAATGAGCAGTTCTTC
TRBJ2-3 . TRBV3-1/TRBV3-2 TRBD2 CASSPATSGTDTQYF TGTGCCAGCAGCCCCGCGACTAGCGGCACAGATACGCAGTATTTT
TRBJ1-4 . TRBV2 TRBD1 CASNRGAEKLFF TGTGCCAGCAACAGGGGGGCGGAAAAACTGTTTTTT
TRBJ1-4 once TRBV12-3/TRBV12-4 TRBD1 CASSLGDREKLFF TGTGCCAGCAGTTTAGGGGACAGGGAAAAACTGTTTTTT
TRBJ2-4 . TRBV25-1 . CASSVRGIAKNIQYF TGTGCCAGCAGTGTACGGGGGATCGCCAAAAACATTCAGTACTTC
TRBJ1-5 . TRBV9 TRBD1 CASSTRTGALYSNQPQHF TGTGCCAGCAGCACTCGGACAGGGGCCTTGTATAGCAATCAGCCCCAGCATTTT
TRBJ1-1 . TRBV6-5 . CASRPAQGQNTEAFF TGTGCCAGCAGGCCCGCACAGGGCCAGAACACTGAAGCTTTCTTT
TRBJ1-1 few TRBV6-6 . CASSYAPTGRDTEAFF TGTGCCAGCAGTTACGCACCAACAGGGAGGGACACTGAAGCTTTCTTT
TRBJ1-3 . TRBV30 TRBD1 CAWSVTGGYTIYF TGTGCCTGGAGTGTGACAGGGGGCTACACCATATATTTT
TRBJ1-1 . TRBV6-5 . CASGAVEAFF TGTGCCTCTGGGGCGGTAGAAGCTTTCTTT
TRBJ1-4 . TRBV5-1 TRBD1 CASSSGGSNEKLFF TGCGCCAGCAGCTCAGGGGGGTCTAATGAAAAACTGTTTTTT
TRBJ1-6 few TRBV7-8 . CASSSGGGTSPLHF TGTGCCAGCAGCTCGGGGGGTGGAACCTCACCCCTCCACTTT
TRBJ1-1 . TRBV5-1 . CASSITADTEAFF TGCGCCAGCAGCATAACAGCGGACACTGAAGCTTTCTTT
TRBJ2-7 once TRBV30 TRBD1 CAWSPTPLQGWYF TGTGCCTGGAGTCCAACCCCTTTACAGGGGTGGTACTTC
TRBJ2-1 . TRBV6-2/TRBV6-3 TRBD2 CASSYPGLGGWGYNEQFF TGTGCCAGCAGTTACCCGGGACTAGGTGGTTGGGGTTACAATGAGCAGTTCTTC
TRBJ2-7 . TRBV29-1 . CSVVSTAYEQYF TGCAGCGTTGTTAGTACCGCCTACGAGCAGTACTTC
TRBJ2-2 . TRBV29-1 . CSARTDAGELFF TGCAGCGCCCGGACAGACGCGGGGGAGCTGTTTTTT
TRBJ2-6 . TRBV7-9 TRBD1 CASSPDRGTGANVLTF TGTGCCAGCAGCCCGGACAGGGGAACTGGGGCCAACGTCCTGACTTTC
TRBJ2-7 . TRBV21-1 . CASSKSRGQLFYEQYF TGTGCCAGCAGCAAAAGCAGGGGACAACTATTCTACGAGCAGTACTTC
TRBJ1-6 . TRBV9 . CASSARGAVGSPLHF TGTGCCAGCAGCGCCCGGGGGGCGGTAGGGTCACCCCTCCACTTT
TRBJ2-1 few TRBV5-6 . CASSSLYEGEGYNEQFF TGTGCCAGCAGCTCACTCTATGAGGGAGAAGGGTACAATGAGCAGTTCTTC
TRBJ1-1 few TRBV6-4 . CASSEGRNTEAFF TGTGCCAGCAGTGAGGGCAGGAACACTGAAGCTTTCTTT
TRBJ2-1 once TRBV5-1 TRBD2 CASSELAGGPNEQFF TGCGCCAGCAGCGAACTAGCGGGAGGCCCCAATGAGCAGTTCTTC
TRBJ1-1 . TRBV5-1 . CASKIDSYTEAFF TGCGCCAGCAAGATCGACAGTTACACTGAAGCTTTCTTT
TRBJ2-1 . TRBV18 TRBD2 CASSQGLAGGRGEQFF TGTGCCAGCTCCCAGGGACTAGCGGGAGGCAGGGGTGAGCAGTTCTTC
TRBJ2-5 . TRBV5-6 . CASSPRLEETQYF TGTGCCAGCAGCCCACGTTTGGAGGAGACCCAGTACTTC
TRBJ2-1 . TRBV6-1 TRBD2 CASSEARGVSSDEQFF TGTGCCAGCAGTGAAGCGCGGGGGGTTTCCTCGGATGAGCAGTTCTTC
TRBJ1-2 . TRBV9 TRBD1 CASRVGDRSFYGYTF TGTGCCAGCAGGGTAGGGGACAGGAGTTTCTATGGCTACACCTTC
TRBJ2-1 . TRBV30 TRBD2 CAWSRGGPGNEQFF TGTGCCTGGTCCCGGGGGGGTCCGGGGAATGAGCAGTTCTTC
TRBJ1-1 few TRBV12-3/TRBV12-4 . CASSLTANTEAFF TGTGCCAGCAGCTTAACAGCGAACACTGAAGCTTTCTTT
TRBJ2-7 . TRBV5-1 . CASSLTAYEQYF TGCGCCAGCAGCTTGACAGCTTACGAGCAGTACTTC
TRBJ1-1 once TRBV11-2 . CASSVIEGTEAFF TGTGCCAGCAGCGTGATCGAGGGCACTGAAGCTTTCTTT
TRBJ1-1 . TRBV5-6 . CASSRQTFNTEAFF TGTGCCAGCAGCCGGCAGACTTTTAACACTGAAGCTTTCTTT
TRBJ2-2 few TRBV7-7 . CASSLTTGNTGELFF TGTGCCAGCAGCTTAACGACAGGGAACACCGGGGAGCTGTTTTTT
TRBJ2-3 . TRBV10-3 . CAISAAARSTDTQYF TGTGCCATCAGTGCGGCGGCCCGTAGCACAGATACGCAGTATTTT
TRBJ2-7 . TRBV7-9 . CASSYRETEQYF TGTGCCAGCAGCTATCGGGAGACCGAGCAGTACTTC
TRBJ1-1 . TRBV7-2 TRBD1 CASSVTGALEAFF TGTGCCAGCAGCGTCACAGGGGCTCTTGAAGCTTTCTTT
TRBJ2-2 few TRBV10-3 . CAISESVQATGELFF TGTGCCATCAGTGAGTCAGTACAGGCGACCGGGGAGCTGTTTTTT
TRBJ2-7 . TRBV7-2 TRBD1 CASSLAPQGQGLILNDYEQYF TGTGCCAGCAGCTTAGCCCCACAGGGACAGGGTCTGATTTTAAACGATTACGAGCAGTACTTC
TRBJ1-2 few TRBV25-1 TRBD1 CASRTGTYGYTF TGTGCCAGCAGGACAGGGACCTATGGCTACACCTTC
TRBJ2-6 . TRBV12-3/TRBV12-4 . CASSLSGANVLTF TGTGCCAGCAGTTTGAGTGGGGCCAACGTCCTGACTTTC
TRBJ2-7 . TRBV19 . CASSIQGSYEQYF TGTGCCAGTAGTATCCAGGGATCCTACGAGCAGTACTTC
TRBJ1-5 . TRBV6-5 TRBD1 CASSLAGQGNQPQHF TGTGCCAGCAGTCTCGCGGGACAGGGGAACCAGCCCCAGCATTTT
TRBJ1-6 . TRBV5-1 TRBD1 CASRSGTGHSPLHF TGCGCCAGCAGGAGTGGGACAGGGCATTCACCCCTCCACTTT
TRBJ1-2 . TRBV11-2 . CASSPDLRAGGYTF TGTGCCAGCAGCCCTGACCTAAGGGCGGGGGGCTACACCTTC
TRBJ2-3 . TRBV19 . CASTYPGTDTQYF TGTGCCAGTACGTACCCCGGGACAGATACGCAGTATTTT
TRBJ2-7 few TRBV6-5 . CASSPFPGDGYEQYF TGTGCCAGCAGTCCCTTTCCGGGAGACGGCTACGAGCAGTACTTC
TRBJ1-4 . TRBV7-9 . CASSLDSATNEKLFF TGTGCCAGCAGCTTAGACAGTGCAACTAATGAAAAACTGTTTTTT
TRBJ2-2 . TRBV6-5 . CASSYGLGNTGELFF TGTGCCAGCAGTTACGGTCTAGGGAACACCGGGGAGCTGTTTTTT
TRBJ1-5 few TRBV24-1 TRBD1 CATSDQGTGDQPQHF TGTGCCACCAGTGACCAGGGGACAGGGGATCAGCCCCAGCATTTT